This entry lists 8 T cell receptor beta chains sequenced from one sample in a study of brain metastases from non-small cell lung cancer. Some clones are missing from TCRdb's copy, which holds only in-frame ones; the method was immunoSEQ multiplex PCR. Of around 1,800 clones in the sample, 80% to 85% were seen once. What was sequenced was primary lung tumor tissue. The receptor source for this set is a donor older than 35 with non-small cell lung cancer.

The rearrangement links TRBV4-2 to TRBJ1-2; 9 nucleotides align to TRBD1. Germline V gene lookup returns CDR1 LGHNA and CDR2 YNFKEQ. The CDR3 contains 15 residues. Trimming removed 2 bases from V and 4 bases from J; junction bases left unmatched: 5. This CDR3 is CASSQRTGVTYGYTF. The CDR3 DNA follows: TGTGCCAGCAGCCAACGGACAGGGGTCACCTATGGCTACACCTTC.

V usage is TRBV4-2 and J usage is TRBJ2-4, with a possible D match to TRBD1 (6 bases). V lost 3 bases to trimming and J lost 5 bases, with 17 bases between them. The CDR3 contains 16 residues. Germline V gene data show CDR1 as LGHNA and CDR2 as YNFKEQ. The CDR3 DNA is TGTGCCAGCAGCCACCCAAATTCCGGGACACAAAACATTCAGTACTTC. This translates into CASSHPNSGTQNIQYF.

The chain is built from TRBV5-5 and TRBJ2-6; 7 bases align to TRBD2. The CDR3 totals 17 residues. V shed 4 bases and J 0 bases; nucleotides not matched to a gene: 7. Germline loops: CDR1 SGHKS, CDR2 YYEKEE (reference sequence). This CDR3 reads CASSGLESGSGANVLTF. CDR3 coding DNA: TGTGCCAGCAGCGGACTAGAGTCGGGCTCTGGGGCCAACGTCCTGACTTTC.

This chain uses TRBV29-1 with TRBJ2-5; possibly TRBD1 or TRBD2 for D (5 bases each). The CDR3 is 13 residues long. Germline assignment: CDR1 SQVTM and CDR2 ANQGSEA. V gave up 6 bases and J gave up 5 bases, with 16 bases separating them. The CDR3 DNA reads TGCAGCGTCGCCGGGACCTTCGACGAGACCCAGTACTTC. Protein product: CSVAGTFDETQYF.

By sample fraction, this clone is large (0.1 to 1%). This chain uses TRBV7-9 with TRBJ2-7, with D perhaps TRBD1 (6 bases). The CDR3 consists of 15 residues. Between the trimmed V and J ends, which lost 8 bases and 0 bases, there was a span of 17 bases. CDR1 is SEHNR, CDR2 FQNEAQ, per germline (reference sequence). CDR3 bases: TGTGCCAGCTTGGGGGAACAGGGAACCTCCTACGAGCAGTACTTC. As protein: CASLGEQGTSYEQYF. Full variable domain (missing parts from reference TRBV7-9 and TRBJ2-7): DTGVSQNPRHKITKRGQNVTFRCDPISEHNRLYWYRQTLGQGPEFLTYFQNEAQLEKSRLLSDRFSAERPKGSFSTLEIQRTEQGDSAMYLCASLGEQGTSYEQYFGPGTRLTVT.

This rearrangement joins TRBV19 to TRBJ1-5, with unresolved D. The V end was cut by 7 bases, the J end by 1 base, with 17 bases between. Per germline, CDR1 LNHDA and CDR2 SQIVND (reference sequence). The CDR3 is made up of 16 amino acids. The CDR3 region has the DNA TGTGCCAGTATTGCGTACAGCCCTTTGAGCAATCAGCCCCAGCATTTT. Its protein product is CASIAYSPLSNQPQHF. Full variable domain (rest looked up from reference TRBV19 and TRBJ1-5): DGGITQSPKYLFRKEGQNVTLSCEQNLNHDAMYWYRQDPGQGLRLIYYSQIVNDFQKGDIAEGYSVSREKKESFPLTVTSAQKNPTAFYLCASIAYSPLSNQPQHFGDGTRLSIL.

This clone turned up a few times. V and J are TRBV5-6 and TRBJ1-1; D unclear. Per the germline V gene, CDR1 is SGHDT and CDR2 is YYEEEE. The CDR3 totals 13 residues. The germline V and J ends were trimmed by 3 bases and 1 base, with 7 bases remaining between them. CDR3 sequence reads: CASSSDENTEAFF. DNA for the CDR3: TGTGCCAGCAGCTCAGACGAGAACACTGAAGCTTTCTTT.

The chain uses TRBV18 and TRBJ1-6, with no clear D. Germline CDR1 reads KGHSH; CDR2 reads LQKENI. CDR3 length: 17 amino acids. V lost 2 bases to trimming and J lost 8 bases, with 19 bases between them. The chain's CDR3 is CASSPVGLLGVDSPLHF. The CDR3 DNA reads TGTGCCAGCTCACCAGTAGGTCTTTTGGGCGTCGATTCACCCCTCCACTTT.